This T cell receptor (beta chain) was observed in a study of blood T cells in healthy people across ages. Together with a sample-barcoded 5' primer, a J-beta primer mix was included in a second PCR lasting about 7 to 12 cycles. Every cDNA was tagged by a template-switch adaptor with 12 random nucleotides. Samples each returned at least 2.5 million CDR3-containing paired-end reads. TCRdb redid the calling of the 5' RACE reads with MiXCR, one entry per CDR3 protein. The sample holds roughly 700,000 distinct CDR3 sequences, about 30% seen once. Germline V gene sequence: CDR1 SEHNR, CDR2 FQNEAQ (reference sequence). The CDR3 is 15 amino acids. Deletions cut 1 base from V and 2 bases from J, with 10 bases between. This clonotype was seen repeatedly, ten times or more. Antigen unknown. Study findings and constraints: Measured against age, TCR beta diversity per million T cells decreased in a roughly linear manner.

This receptor was obtained from a woman older than 75 in good health. The sample comprised blood. This sequence joins TRBV7-9 and TRBJ2-3; D not certain. This CDR3 is CASSLVGDNTDTQYF. The CDR3 region has the DNA TGTGCCAGCAGCTTAGTTGGCGACAACACAGATACGCAGTATTTT.